What follows describes a single T cell receptor beta chain. Here the CDR3 omits its conserved ending phenylalanine or tryptophan, so a read error is the likely source. It is unclear where the CDR3 begins or ends on the DNA, so no DNA is shown, and the CDR3 is as TCRdb lists it. The data derive from a study of blood T cell repertoires in COVID-19. In the authors' methods: Amplified reference gene primers provided the basis for estimating nucleated cell counts. Clones were read by immunoSEQ multiplex PCR, and TCRdb kept only the in-frame ones, dropping some. The V and J calls and clone size were taken over from that table, and D and trimming were inferred from the DNA. The table includes about 59,000 clones, around 73% detected once. This sequence originates from a man older than 75 with acute or convalescent COVID-19. Sequencing used peripheral blood.

The CDR3 is CASCGNSILNPY. The J gene is TRBJ2-7, the V gene TRBV6-4; the tabulated D call, TRBD2, remains unverified against the DNA. Both ends counted, the CDR3 spans 12 residues. CDR1 MRHNA and CDR2 SNTAGT come from the germline V gene.